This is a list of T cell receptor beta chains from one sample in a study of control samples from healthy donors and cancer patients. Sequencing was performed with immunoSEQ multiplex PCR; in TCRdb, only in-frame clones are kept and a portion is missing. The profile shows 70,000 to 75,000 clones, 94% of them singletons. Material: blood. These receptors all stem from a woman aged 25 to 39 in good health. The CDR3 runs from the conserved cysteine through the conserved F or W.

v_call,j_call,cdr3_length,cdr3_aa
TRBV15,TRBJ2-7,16,CATSRDPGASWDEQYF
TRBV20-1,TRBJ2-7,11,CSALTHYEQYF
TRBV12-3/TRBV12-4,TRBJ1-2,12,CASSQDFYGYTF
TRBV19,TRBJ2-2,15,CASRLGGMNTGELFF
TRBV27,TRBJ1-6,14,CASRESMDRGPLHF
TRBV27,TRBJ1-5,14,CASGASGWNQPQHF
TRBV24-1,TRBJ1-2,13,CATSRDGNYGYTF
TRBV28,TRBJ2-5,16,CASTLGGRGRRETQYF
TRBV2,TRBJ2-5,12,CASRHGQETQYF
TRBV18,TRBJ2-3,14,CASSPGLGTDTQYF
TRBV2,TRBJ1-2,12,CASNIGLYGYTF
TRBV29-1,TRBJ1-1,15,CSVEGTEEVGAEAFF
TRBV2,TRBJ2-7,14,CASKDGPRGVEQYF
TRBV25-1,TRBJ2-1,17,CASSESLATGEVHEQFF
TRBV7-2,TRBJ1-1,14,CASSLSTENTEAFF
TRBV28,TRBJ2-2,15,CASSLPGQNTGELFF
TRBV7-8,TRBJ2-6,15,CASSLALGGANVLTF
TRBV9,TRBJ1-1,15,CASSVEGGQNTEAFF
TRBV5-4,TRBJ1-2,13,CASRPSGYYGYTF
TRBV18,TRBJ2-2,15,CASSPQGAQTGELFF
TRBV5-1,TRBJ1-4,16,CASSLDLVAEGAKLFF
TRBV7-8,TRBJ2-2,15,CASIASGTNTGELFF
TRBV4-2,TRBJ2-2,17,CASSQASGGVGTGELFF
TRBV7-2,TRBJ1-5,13,CASSLRRDQPQHF
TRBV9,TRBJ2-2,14,CASSAPGITGELFF
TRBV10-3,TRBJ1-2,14,CAISEAGGLYGYTF
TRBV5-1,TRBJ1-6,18,CASSSNPGSLSYNSPLHF
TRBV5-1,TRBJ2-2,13,CASSLLGSGELFF
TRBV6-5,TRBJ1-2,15,CASSTTGTGTYGYTF
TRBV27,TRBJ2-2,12,CASSRATGELFF
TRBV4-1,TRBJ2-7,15,CASSFSGVGSYEQYF
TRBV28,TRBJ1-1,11,CASYVNTEAFF
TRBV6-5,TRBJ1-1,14,CASRSGLLNTEAFF
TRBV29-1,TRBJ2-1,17,CSVDLLAGAASYNEQFF
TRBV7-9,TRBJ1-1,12,CASSSWNTEAFF
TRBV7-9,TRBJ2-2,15,CASAAGSRNTGELFF
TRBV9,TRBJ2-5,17,CASSVGVAGGLGETQYF
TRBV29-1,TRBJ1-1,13,CSVSQAGGTEAFF
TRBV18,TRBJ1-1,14,CASSVTADGTEAFF
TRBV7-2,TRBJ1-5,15,CASSLSGHSNQPQHF
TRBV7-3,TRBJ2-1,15,CASSLGSGGPNEQFF
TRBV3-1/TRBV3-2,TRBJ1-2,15,CASSQVPGPVRGYTF
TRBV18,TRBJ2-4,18,CASSPGQLWVLAKNIQYF
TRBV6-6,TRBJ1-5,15,CASSYSGGFNQPQHF
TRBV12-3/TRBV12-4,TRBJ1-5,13,CASSLGGRQPQHF
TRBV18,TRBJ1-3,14,CASSPQSSGNTIYF
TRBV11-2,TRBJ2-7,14,CASSLITQVGEQYF
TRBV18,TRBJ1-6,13,CASSPGQDSPLHF
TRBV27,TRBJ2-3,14,CASSLGGGTDTQYF
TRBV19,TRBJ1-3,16,CASSIGTAWTGNTIYF
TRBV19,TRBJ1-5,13,CASSPGGGQPQHF
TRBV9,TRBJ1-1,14,CASSGTGGYTEAFF
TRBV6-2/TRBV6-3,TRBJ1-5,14,CASSIRDTNQPQHF
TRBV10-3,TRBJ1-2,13,CAISGHFGYGYTF
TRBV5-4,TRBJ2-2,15,CASSGVNPNTGELFF
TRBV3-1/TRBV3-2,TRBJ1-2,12,CASSQAGYGYTF
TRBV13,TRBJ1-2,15,CASSLPENGIYGYTF
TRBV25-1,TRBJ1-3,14,CASRGSLPGNTIYF
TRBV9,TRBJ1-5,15,CASSVDGGSNQPQHF